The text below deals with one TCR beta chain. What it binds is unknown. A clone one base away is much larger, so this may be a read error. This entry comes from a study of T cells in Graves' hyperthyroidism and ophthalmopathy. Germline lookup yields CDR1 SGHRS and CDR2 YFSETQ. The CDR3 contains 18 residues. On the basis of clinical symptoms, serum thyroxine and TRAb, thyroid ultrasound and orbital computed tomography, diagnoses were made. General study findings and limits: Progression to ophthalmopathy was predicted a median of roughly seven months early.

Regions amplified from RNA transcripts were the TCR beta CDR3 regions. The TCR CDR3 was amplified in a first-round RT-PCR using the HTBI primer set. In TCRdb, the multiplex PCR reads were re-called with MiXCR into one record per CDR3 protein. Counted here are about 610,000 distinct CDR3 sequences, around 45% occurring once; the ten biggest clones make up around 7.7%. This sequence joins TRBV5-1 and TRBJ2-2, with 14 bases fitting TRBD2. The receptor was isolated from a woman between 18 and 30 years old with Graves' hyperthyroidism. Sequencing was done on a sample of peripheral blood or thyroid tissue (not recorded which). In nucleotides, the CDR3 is TGCGCCGGCAGCTCGGGACTAGCGGGAGAGAGGGGAACCGGGGAGCTGTTTTTT. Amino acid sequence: CAGSSGLAGERGTGELFF.